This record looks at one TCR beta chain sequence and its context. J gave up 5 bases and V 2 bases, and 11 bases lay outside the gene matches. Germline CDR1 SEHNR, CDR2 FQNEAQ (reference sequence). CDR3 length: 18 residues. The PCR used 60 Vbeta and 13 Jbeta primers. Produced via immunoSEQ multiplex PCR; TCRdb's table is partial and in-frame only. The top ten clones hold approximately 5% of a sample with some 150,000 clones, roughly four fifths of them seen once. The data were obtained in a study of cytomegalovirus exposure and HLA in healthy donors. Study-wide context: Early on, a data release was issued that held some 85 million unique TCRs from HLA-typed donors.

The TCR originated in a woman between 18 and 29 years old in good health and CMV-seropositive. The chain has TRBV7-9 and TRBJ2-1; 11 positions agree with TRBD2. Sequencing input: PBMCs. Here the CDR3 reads CASSLPPTLAGGHNEQFF. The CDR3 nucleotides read TGTGCCAGCAGCTTACCCCCAACTCTAGCGGGGGGCCACAATGAGCAGTTCTTC.